This passage covers 16 T cell receptor beta chains from one sample sequenced in a study of STAT3 mutations in large granular lymphocyte leukemia. Sequenced by immunoSEQ multiplex PCR; TCRdb stores in-frame clones only, minus some. There are approximately 4,000 clones in the sample; around 55% occur only once, and 60% lies in the top ten. The antigens these receptors bind are not known. Findings of the study overall: Every T-LGLL patient had at least one immunodominant TCRbeta clonotype.

The sequenced material came from peripheral blood mononuclear cells. Source of these receptors: a male patient aged 45-60 years with T-cell large granular lymphocyte leukemia. Some clones in this sample may be carry-over from other donors' samples.

Judged by abundance, this clone is medium-sized. The CDR3 reads CASSSTGGNQPQHF. DNA for the CDR3: TGTGCCAGCAGTTCGACAGGGGGCAATCAGCCCCAGCATTTT. The V and J genes are TRBV6-6 and TRBJ1-5; TRBD1 aligns across 8 bases. Germline V lookup: CDR1 MNHNY, CDR2 SVGAGI (reference sequence). The J segment lost 2 bases and the V segment lost 4 bases, leaving 1 base of the junction unmatched. This CDR3 is built from 14 residues.

The chain joins TRBV2 to TRBJ2-7; 8 positions agree with TRBD1. Germline assignment: CDR1 SNHLY and CDR2 FYNNEI. The trim removed 8 bases at V and 3 bases at J, leaving 3 bases unmatched. This CDR3 contains 12 residues. CDR3 nucleotides: TGTGCCAGCGGGGACAGGCTCTACGAGCAGTACTTC. Translation: CASGDRLYEQYF.

The chain employs TRBV5-4 and TRBJ1-1; TRBD1 matches at 9 bases. The CDR3 length is 15 residues. Germline V gene data show CDR1 as SGHNT and CDR2 as YYREEE (reference sequence). Germline trimming cut 4 bases from V and 4 bases from J; bases unmatched to any gene: 8. In DNA, the CDR3 is TGTGCCAGCAGCCGAATTGAGGACAGGGGCACTGAAGCTTTCTTT. This codes for CASSRIEDRGTEAFF.

The CDR3 DNA sequence: TGCGCCAGCAGCTTGAACGCCGAAAACACTGAAGCTTTCTTT. Protein sequence: CASSLNAENTEAFF. The rearrangement uses TRBV5-1 and TRBJ1-1; D gene uncertain. CDR1 and CDR2 (germline): SGHRS, YFSETQ. Trimming left V 1 base short and J 2 bases short, with 9 bases between. The CDR3 length is 14 residues.

This clone was seen more than once but under ten times. This rearrangement joins TRBV7-9 to TRBJ2-1; the match to TRBD2 covers 7 bases. V dropped 7 bases and J dropped 12; count of bases not matched to a gene: 12. The germline V gene has CDR1 SEHNR and CDR2 FQNEAQ (reference sequence). This CDR3 contains 13 residues. The CDR3 coding sequence is TGTGCCAGCATCTCCGGGGGGAGCCAATGGCAGTTCTTC. It specifies CASISGGSQWQFF.

The chain links TRBV14 to TRBJ1-2; 7 nucleotides match TRBD1. V lost 0 bases to trimming and J lost 4 bases; unmatched junction nucleotides: 2. This CDR3 is built from 14 residues. CDR1 SGHDN and CDR2 FVKESK come from the germline V gene. CDR3 sequence reads: CASSQDGTAYGYTF. Here the CDR3 DNA reads TGTGCCAGCAGCCAAGACGGGACAGCCTATGGCTACACCTTC.

Only a few counts were recorded for this clone. The V gene is TRBV7-2, the J gene TRBJ1-2, with TRBD1 identical over 7 bases. The CDR3 has 14 amino acids. CDR1 and CDR2 (germline): SGHTA, FQGNSA. The J segment lost 3 bases and the V segment lost 5 bases, leaving 6 bases of the junction unmatched. The CDR3 nucleotides are TGTGCCAGCAGCCTGACAGGGCCCCACTATGGCTACACCTTC. Amino acid sequence: CASSLTGPHYGYTF.

The gene calls are TRBV6-5 and TRBJ2-7, with D possibly called TRBD1 or TRBD2 (6 bases each). The V and J ends lost 5 bases and 0 bases respectively, with 14 bases between them. The CDR3 has 15 residues. In germline, CDR1 is MNHEY, CDR2 SVGAGI. This chain's CDR3 is CASSAGHWSSYEQYF. In DNA, the CDR3 is TGTGCCAGCAGTGCGGGACACTGGAGCTCCTACGAGCAGTACTTC.

The chain employs TRBV7-9 and TRBJ2-2; the D gene is possibly TRBD2 (6 bases). Deletions cut 7 bases from V and 3 bases from J, with 12 bases between. Germline CDR1 and CDR2: SEHNR and FQNEAQ (reference sequence). This CDR3 has 14 amino acids. The CDR3 DNA reads TGTGCCAGCACCCCCTCGGGGGACACCGGGGAGCTGTTTTTT. Protein: CASTPSGDTGELFF.

There are a few counts of this clone. The CDR3 sequence is CASSAWVLRRATDTQYF. The CDR3 region has the DNA TGTGCCAGCAGCGCCTGGGTTTTGCGGAGAGCCACAGATACGCAGTATTTT. This sequence joins TRBV5-4 and TRBJ2-3; D ambiguous. Germline V gives CDR1 SGHNT, CDR2 YYREEE (reference sequence). The ends were cut back, 4 bases at V and 2 bases at J, with 20 bases in the middle. CDR3 size: 17 residues.

In this sample, this clone turned up a few times. The chain links TRBV27 to TRBJ2-7; 9 bases fit TRBD2. Germline CDR1 MNHEY, CDR2 SMNVEV (reference sequence). The CDR3 extends over 15 amino acids. Germline trimming cut 2 bases from V and 4 bases from J; bases unmatched to any gene: 6. CDR3 sequence (DNA): TGTGCCAGCAGTTTAAGGGGCGGGAGGGCGTACGAGCAGTACTTC. Protein sequence: CASSLRGGRAYEQYF.

The chain has TRBV30 and TRBJ1-1; TRBD1 is a possible D gene (6 bases). Trimming removed 8 bases at V and 4 bases at J, with 14 bases between. Germline assignment: CDR1 GTSNPN and CDR2 SVGIG (reference sequence). The CDR3 totals 12 residues. Written as DNA, the CDR3 is TGTGCCACGGAGGGGGGGGCCACTGAAGCTTTCTTT. Translating gives CATEGGATEAFF.

This clone was counted between two and nine times. V is TRBV28 and J is TRBJ2-2; D gene unclear. V lost 5 bases and J 3 bases, leaving 10 bases between the germline ends. The CDR3 runs 14 residues. CDR1 MDHEN and CDR2 SYDVKM come from the germline V gene. CDR3 DNA sequence: TGTGCCAGCAGTCCGATCGGGCACACCGGGGAGCTGTTTTTT. This sequence encodes CASSPIGHTGELFF. The full variable domain, its missing parts supplied by reference TRBV28 and TRBJ2-2, is DVKVTQSSRYLVKRTGEKVFLECVQDMDHENMFWYRQDPGLGLRLIYFSYDVKMKEKGDIPEGYSVSREKKERFSLILESASTNQTSMYLCASSPIGHTGELFFGEGSRLTVL.

The CDR3 reads CASSLTGMNTEAFF. For the CDR3, the DNA is TGCGCCAGCAGCTTAACCGGGATGAACACTGAAGCTTTCTTT. The V and J genes are TRBV5-1 and TRBJ1-1; D gene ambiguous. The CDR3 covers 14 residues. Trimming took 2 bases from V and 0 from J, leaving 8 bases between them. Germline CDR1 SGHRS, CDR2 YFSETQ.

The J gene is TRBJ1-1, the V gene TRBV7-9; a weak D match, TRBD1 (5 bases). The CDR3 covers 17 residues. The V gene's germline CDR1 is SEHNR and CDR2 FQNEAQ (reference sequence). Deletions cut 4 bases from V and 11 bases from J, with 29 bases between. The CDR3 region has the DNA TGTGCCAGCAGCTGGGAGGCCCGGTTGGGGGACCCCCCGGGGGCTTTCTTT. This translates into CASSWEARLGDPPGAFF.

There are a few counts of this clone. The chain couples TRBV5-1 to TRBJ2-1, with 8 bases that match TRBD2. Germline loops: CDR1 SGHRS, CDR2 YFSETQ. This CDR3 has 15 residues. V trimming: 6 bases; J trimming: 6 bases; junction bases outside the gene matches: 11. The CDR3 loop is CASTLQSAGGNEQFF. Written as DNA, the CDR3 is TGCGCCAGCACCCTTCAATCGGCGGGAGGCAATGAGCAGTTCTTC.